What follows are 20 T cell receptor beta chains derived from one specimen sequenced in a study of T and B cells in COVID-19 patients. TRB was amplified from about 260-540 ng of blood genomic DNA. BIOMED2 TRB-A/B primer pools were used in multiplex TRB PCR. TCRdb processed the multiplex PCR reads anew with MiXCR; each CDR3 protein has one entry. The repertoire holds approximately 20,000 distinct CDR3 sequences, with 25% to 30% as singletons. The sample was blood. The receptors originated from a human donor who had recovered from COVID-19.

In its sample, this clonotype was seen a few times. The chain links TRBV5-6 to TRBJ2-3; 7 positions match TRBD1. CDR1 is SGHDT, CDR2 YYEEEE, per germline. V shed 4 bases, J shed 0 bases, and the junction held 5 bases outside the gene matches. There are 15 residues in the CDR3. In DNA form, the CDR3 reads TGTGCCAGCAGCATGACAGGGTCTAGCACAGATACGCAGTATTTT. Translated, it gives CASSMTGSSTDTQYF.

The chain couples TRBV5-6 to TRBJ2-5; D might be TRBD1 (6 bases). Germline V lookup: CDR1 SGHDT, CDR2 YYEEEE. Trimming removed 1 base from V and 2 bases from J, with 12 bases in between. The CDR3 is 15 residues long. CDR3 in amino acids: CASSLSRGQQETQYF. CDR3 DNA sequence: TGTGCCAGCAGCTTGTCCAGGGGCCAGCAAGAGACCCAGTACTTC. Supplemented by reference TRBV5-6 and TRBJ2-5, the full variable domain reads DAGVTQSPTHLIKTRGQQVTLRCSPKSGHDTVSWYQQALGQGPQFIFQYYEEEERQRGNFPDRFSGHQFPNYSSELNVNALLLGDSALYLCASSLSRGQQETQYFGPGTRLLVL.

This clonotype was observed a few times. The J gene is TRBJ2-1, the V gene TRBV5-4; 10 positions agree with TRBD2. With 0 bases clipped from V and 8 bases from J, the junction kept 8 bases outside the gene matches. Germline V lookup: CDR1 SGHNT, CDR2 YYREEE (reference sequence). The CDR3 length is 16 residues. CDR3 residues: CASSLAGLAGVDEQFF. In DNA form, the CDR3 reads TGTGCCAGCAGCTTGGCCGGGCTAGCGGGAGTAGATGAGCAGTTCTTC.

The chain is built from TRBV20-1 and TRBJ1-1; unclear D gene. This CDR3 spans 15 amino acids. Germline values: CDR1 DFQATT, CDR2 SNEGSKA (reference sequence). Deletions cut 3 bases from V and 1 base from J, with 15 bases between. The CDR3 DNA follows: TGCAGTGCTAGGCCGGTGGGCGAAGAGAACACTGAAGCTTTCTTT. This encodes CSARPVGEENTEAFF.

This chain links TRBV20-1 with TRBJ2-1; the D gene is possibly TRBD1 (5 bases). This CDR3 has 17 residues. Germline CDR1 is DFQATT and CDR2 is SNEGSKA (reference sequence). With 2 bases removed from V and 12 bases from J, the gap between germline ends came to 29 bases. This chain's CDR3 is CSARLTGYLTMSSSQFF. CDR3 coding DNA: TGCAGTGCTAGATTAACAGGTTACCTTACAATGAGCAGTTCGCAGTTCTTC.

This chain links TRBV5-5 with TRBJ2-1; 11 nucleotides align to TRBD2. CDR1 and CDR2 from the germline V gene are SGHKS and YYEKEE (reference sequence). The CDR3 sequence is 16 residues long. V gave up 4 bases and J gave up 8 bases; unmatched junction bases: 11. CDR3 residues: CASSGTSGESPHEQFF. Written as DNA, the CDR3 is TGTGCCAGCAGCGGGACTAGCGGTGAATCCCCCCATGAGCAGTTCTTC.

By sample fraction, this clonotype is medium-sized. The rearrangement joins TRBV19 to TRBJ2-3; TRBD2 matches 7 bases. V was clipped by 6 bases and J by 2 bases; unmatched bases: 8. Germline loops: CDR1 LNHDA, CDR2 SQIVND (reference sequence). The CDR3 spans 15 residues. The chain's CDR3 is CASSILADTTDTQYF. Written as DNA, the CDR3 is TGTGCCAGTAGCATTCTAGCGGATACCACAGATACGCAGTATTTT.

The chain couples TRBV11-1 to TRBJ1-1; 8 bases line up with TRBD1. The CDR3 covers 15 residues. CDR1 SGHAT and CDR2 FQDESV come from the germline V gene (reference sequence). J lost 0 bases, V lost 5 bases, and 5 bases had no gene match. Here the CDR3 reads CASSGQGQLNTEAFF. CDR3 DNA: TGTGCCAGCAGCGGACAGGGACAGTTGAACACTGAAGCTTTCTTT.

The chain employs TRBV19 and TRBJ2-3; 14 bases line up with TRBD2. V was clipped by 5 bases and J by 1 base; unmatched bases: 14. The germline CDR1 and CDR2 sequences are LNHDA and SQIVND (reference sequence). The CDR3 length is 20 residues. This CDR3 reads CASSPDRTSGRRSGTDTQYF. CDR3 nucleotide sequence: TGTGCCAGTAGTCCCGATAGGACTAGCGGGAGGCGGAGCGGCACAGATACGCAGTATTTT.

This rearrangement joins TRBV7-6 to TRBJ1-5; no clear D gene. The CDR3 spans 14 residues. Trimming left V 1 base short and J 7 bases short, with 11 bases between. Germline CDR1 and CDR2: SGHVS and FNYEAQ. The CDR3 protein is CASSLEAGRQPQHF. The CDR3 region has the DNA TGTGCCAGCAGCTTAGAAGCGGGCAGGCAGCCCCAGCATTTT.

This clonotype is categorized as medium-sized. The chain recombines TRBV19 with TRBJ1-3; D is uncertain. V was shortened by 6 bases and J by 1 base, with 7 bases between the two germline ends. The CDR3 is made up of 13 amino acids. CDR1 is LNHDA and CDR2 is SQIVND in the germline V gene (reference sequence). CDR3 sequence reads: CASRSPSGNTIYF. The CDR3 coding sequence is TGTGCCAGTAGATCTCCTTCTGGAAACACCATATATTTT.

A remark on this clonotype: This clone may be a read error of a much larger clone one base away. The chain is built from TRBV6-5 and TRBJ2-3, with 7 bases fitting TRBD2. Germline CDR1 is MNHEY and CDR2 is SVGAGI. The CDR3 is 15 amino acids. V shed 2 bases, J shed 3 bases, and the junction held 5 bases outside the gene matches. CDR3 protein: CASSYGQRETDTQYF. CDR3 DNA: TGTGCCAGCAGTTACGGTCAGCGGGAAACAGATACGCAGTATTTT.

This chain links TRBV27 with TRBJ2-3; tentative D call: TRBD1 (6 bases). V lost 7 bases to trimming and J lost 3 bases, with 17 bases between them. The CDR3 contains 15 residues. CDR1 is MNHEY, CDR2 SMNVEV, per germline (reference sequence). Written as DNA, the CDR3 is TGTGCCAGCATTACGGGTAGCAGGGGTACAGATACGCAGTATTTT. Its translation is CASITGSRGTDTQYF.

In its sample, this clonotype ranks as medium-sized (0.01 to 0.1%). The chain recombines TRBV29-1 with TRBJ2-1; TRBD2 might be the D (6 bases). CDR1 is SQVTM, CDR2 ANQGSEA, per germline. The CDR3 length is 16 residues. V was clipped by 4 bases and J by 0 bases, with 16 bases between them. As DNA, the CDR3 is TGCAGCGTTGTCGGGAGTGACTCCGCCTCCTACAATGAGCAGTTCTTC. Translation: CSVVGSDSASYNEQFF.

This clonotype was recorded at least ten times. DNA for the CDR3: TGTGCCAGTAGTCTAAGGGGGCTCCTAACGAACACCGGGGAGCTGTTTTTT. This translates into CASSLRGLLTNTGELFF. This chain links TRBV19 with TRBJ2-2; TRBD1 matches at 7 bases. The J segment lost 0 bases and the V segment lost 5 bases, leaving 9 bases of the junction unmatched. Germline-derived CDR1 and CDR2 are LNHDA and SQIVND (reference sequence). This CDR3 has 17 residues.

The CDR3 bases are TGCGCCAGCAGCCTTATCGAGGGATACACCGGGGAGCTGTTTTTT. Translating it yields CASSLIEGYTGELFF. The rearrangement joins TRBV5-1 to TRBJ2-2; a weak D match, TRBD2 (5 bases). The germline CDR1 and CDR2 sequences are SGHRS and YFSETQ. This CDR3 has 15 amino acids. Trimming took 4 bases from V and 3 from J, leaving 13 bases between them. Combining the CDR3 with reference TRBV5-1 and TRBJ2-2 gives the whole variable domain KAGVTQTPRYLIKTRGQQVTLSCSPISGHRSVSWYQQTPGQGLQFLFEYFSETQRNKGNFPGRFSGRQFSNSRSEMNVSTLELGDSALYLCASSLIEGYTGELFFGEGSRLTVL.

This clonotype turned up a few times. The chain is built from TRBV15 and TRBJ1-4; no reliable D call. CDR1 and CDR2 from the germline V gene are LNHNV and YYDKDF (reference sequence). Trimming pared 0 bases from V and 4 bases from J, leaving 6 bases between. The CDR3 covers 14 residues. The CDR3 coding sequence is TGTGCCACCAGCAGAGAGCTTCTTAATGAAAAACTGTTTTTT. Amino acid sequence: CATSRELLNEKLFF.

The chain carries TRBV6-5 and TRBJ2-3, with TRBD2 identical over 10 bases. Germline-derived CDR1 and CDR2 are MNHEY and SVGAGI. The junction had 15 bases not matched to a gene; V was cut back by 0 bases and J by 0 bases. This CDR3 region has 21 residues. The CDR3 DNA follows: TGTGCCAGCAGTTACTCCTATTTCTCCGGAGGACTAGCGGAGAGCACAGATACGCAGTATTTT. Residues: CASSYSYFSGGLAESTDTQYF.

Details on this clonotype: A much larger clone differs by one base, so this may be a read error. V is TRBV6-1 and J is TRBJ2-2, with D unresolved. V shed 8 bases and J shed 6 bases, with 10 bases lying between them. The V gene's germline CDR1 is MNHNS and CDR2 SASEGT. The CDR3 is 12 residues long. CDR3 bases: TGTGCCAGCTGTATCTCGTCCGGGGAGCTGTTTTTT. Translation: CASCISSGELFF.

This clonotype has more than one count but fewer than ten. This chain joins TRBV30 and TRBJ2-7, with D perhaps given as TRBD1 or TRBD2 (5 bases each). This CDR3 has 15 amino acids. CDR1 GTSNPN and CDR2 SVGIG come from the germline V gene (reference sequence). Trimming stripped 0 bases from V and 6 bases from J, with 18 bases between. CDR3 region: CAWSVGKGWDREQYF. CDR3 bases: TGTGCCTGGAGTGTAGGAAAGGGGTGGGACCGCGAGCAGTACTTC.